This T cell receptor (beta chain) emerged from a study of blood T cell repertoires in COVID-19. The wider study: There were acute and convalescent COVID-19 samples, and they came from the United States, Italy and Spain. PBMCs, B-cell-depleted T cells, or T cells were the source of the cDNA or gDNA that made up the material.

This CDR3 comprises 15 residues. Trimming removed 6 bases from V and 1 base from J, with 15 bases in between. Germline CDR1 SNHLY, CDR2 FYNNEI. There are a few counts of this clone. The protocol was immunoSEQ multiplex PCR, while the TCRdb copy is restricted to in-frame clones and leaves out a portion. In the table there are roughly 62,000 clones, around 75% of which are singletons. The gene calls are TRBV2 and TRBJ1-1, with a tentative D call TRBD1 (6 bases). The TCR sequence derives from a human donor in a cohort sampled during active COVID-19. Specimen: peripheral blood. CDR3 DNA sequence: TGTGCCAGCAGGGGGAACAGGGAAAGGAACACTGAAGCTTTCTTT. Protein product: CASRGNRERNTEAFF. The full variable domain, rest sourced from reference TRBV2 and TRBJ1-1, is EPEVTQTPSHQVTQMGQEVILRCVPISNHLYFYWYRQILGQKVEFLVSFYNNEISEKSEIFDDQFSVERPDGSNFTLKIRSTKLEDSAMYFCASRGNRERNTEAFFGQGTRLTVV.